This T cell receptor (beta chain) was obtained from a study of blood T cells in healthy people across ages. Germline lookup yields CDR1 SGHRS and CDR2 YFSETQ. Trimming left V 4 bases short and J 0 bases short, with 21 bases between. The CDR3 has 18 amino acids. The second PCR ran about 6 to 12 cycles with a sample-barcoded 5' primer and J-beta primers. Unique molecular identifiers of 12 random nucleotides labeled each cDNA. TCRdb passed the 5' RACE reads through MiXCR, listing each CDR3 protein once. The sample yields around 1.5 million distinct CDR3 sequences, about 31% seen once. Sequencing input: blood. This TCR came from a woman in her thirties in good health. The J gene is TRBJ2-3, the V gene TRBV5-1, with D tentatively TRBD1 (5 bases). In DNA form, the CDR3 reads TGCGCCAGCAGCCCCCGGGCAGGGCTAAGACTTAGCACAGATACGCAGTATTTT. Translating gives CASSPRAGLRLSTDTQYF.